This T cell receptor (beta chain) was sequenced during a study of blood T cell repertoires in COVID-19. Study-wide background: T cells, B-cell-depleted T cells, or PBMCs provided the cDNA or gDNA that served as material.

During active infection, Seattle patients enrolled and were then monitored through disease. Germline V lookup: CDR1 KGHSH, CDR2 LQKENI. V dropped 4 bases and J dropped 3 bases, with 12 bases sitting between them. This CDR3 has 15 amino acids. Original processing notes: Estimates of nucleated cell counts were drawn from the amplification of reference gene primers. Assay used: immunoSEQ multiplex PCR; TCRdb lists only in-frame clones, some missing. That table is the source of V, J and clone size, and D and trimming were worked out from the DNA. The sample has roughly 240,000 clones; 65% to 90% are singletons. This clone was detected only once.

The sequence was collected from a man aged 50 or older with COVID-19, enrolled during active disease. Sample: peripheral blood. V is TRBV18 and J is TRBJ2-2, with D perhaps matching TRBD1 (6 bases). The CDR3 is CASSLNRQDTGELFF. CDR3 nucleotides: TGTGCCAGCTCACTGAATCGACAGGACACCGGGGAGCTGTTTTTT.